This T cell receptor (beta chain) was sequenced for a study of Ad26.COV2.S vaccination and SARS-CoV-2 variants. Regarding the study as a whole: People given the vaccine had a wider spike-specific TCR breadth than placebo recipients did.

The sample's treatment: some 20 received Ad26.COV2.S at low or high dose, single or two shots; several received placebo; per-sample allocation not given. Material that was analyzed had been drawn on day 63 after the first vaccine or placebo injection. Ad26 vector vaccine expressed Wuhan-strain SARS-CoV-2 spike. TCRdb's copy holds only in-frame clones and misses some; the assay was immunoSEQ multiplex PCR. The table shows 350,000 to 450,000 clones, with around 91% occurring only once. Regarding this clone: As yet, its antigen is unknown.

The sequence was collected from a person aged 18 to 65 who received the Ad26.COV2.S COVID-19 vaccine or a placebo. The sequenced sample was peripheral blood, obtained in a trial of Ad26.COV2.S vaccine versus placebo.

The CDR3 spells CASSRASAAQYF. CDR3 DNA: TGTGCCAGCAGCCGGGCGAGTGCGGCGCAGTATTTT. The J gene is TRBJ2-3, the V gene TRBV3-1 (or the pseudogene TRBV3-2); D remains ambiguous. Germline V gene sequence: CDR1 LGHDT, CDR2 YNNKEL (reference sequence). This CDR3 contains 12 residues. Trimming took 4 bases from V and 10 from J, leaving 12 bases between them.